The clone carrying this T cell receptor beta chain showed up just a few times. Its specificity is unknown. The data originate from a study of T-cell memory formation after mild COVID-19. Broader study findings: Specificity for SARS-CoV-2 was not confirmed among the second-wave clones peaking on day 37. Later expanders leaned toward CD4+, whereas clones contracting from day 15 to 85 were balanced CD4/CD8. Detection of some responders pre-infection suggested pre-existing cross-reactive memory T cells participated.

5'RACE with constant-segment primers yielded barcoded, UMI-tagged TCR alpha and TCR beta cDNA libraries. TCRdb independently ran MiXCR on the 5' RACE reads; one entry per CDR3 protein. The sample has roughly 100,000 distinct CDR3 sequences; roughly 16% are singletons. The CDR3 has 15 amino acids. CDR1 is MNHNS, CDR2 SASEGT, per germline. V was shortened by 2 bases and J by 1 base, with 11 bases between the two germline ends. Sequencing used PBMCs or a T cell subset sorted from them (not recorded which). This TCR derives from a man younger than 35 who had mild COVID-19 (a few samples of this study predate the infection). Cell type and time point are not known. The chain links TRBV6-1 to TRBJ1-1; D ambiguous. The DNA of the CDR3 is TGTGCCAGCAGTGAATGGAAAGCAGGGAACACTGAAGCTTTCTTT. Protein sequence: CASSEWKAGNTEAFF.